These 24 T cell receptor beta chains were sequenced from one sample in a study of CD8+ T cells in alopecia areata. Cell sorting was performed on pooled cutaneous lymph node cells with CD4, CD8alpha, NKG2D, NKG2ACE and other markers. The sequencing template was cDNA reverse transcribed from extracted RNA. Profiling relied on immunoSEQ multiplex PCR, and the TCRdb table lists in-frame clones only, not all of them. The sample holds about 300,000 clones, and no clone turns up only once. The sequenced sample was CD4+ T cells sorted from a lymph node. The receptors were sampled from a C3H/HeJ mouse with alopecia areata. The MHC haplotype of the strain is H2-k.

This clone was counted a few times. The gene names here belong to mouse. The sequenced fragment ends 4 residues before the CDR3 boundary, so the rest is inferred from the germline J gene. The chain recombines TRBV13-1 with TRBJ1-1; tentative D call: TRBD1 (6 bases). CDR1 is NSHNY and CDR2 is SYGAGN in the germline V gene. The CDR3 spans 15 residues. Here the CDR3 reads CASSDGTGGAREVFF. The part of the CDR3 DNA that was read is TGTGCCAGCAGTGATGGAACTGGGGGGGCGCGA.

The table lists this clone with a few counts. Gene names are the mouse ones. The missing CDR3 end, 4 residues past where the read stops, is filled in from the germline J gene. The rearrangement uses TRBV13-1 and TRBJ2-5; 8 bases fit TRBD2. The CDR3 has 14 amino acids. Germline V gives CDR1 NSHNY, CDR2 SYGAGN. CDR3 DNA (partial): TGTGCCAGCAGTGCGGGGGGGGCGCGGGAC. Protein: CASSAGGARD. The full-length CDR3 reads as CASSAGGARDTQYF.

This clone was seen a few times. Genes here carry mouse names. The CDR3 spells CASSDHRGSAETLYF. CDR3 DNA, as far as it was read: TGTGCCAGCAGTGATCACAGGGGGAGTGCAGAA. The J gene is TRBJ2-3, the V gene TRBV13-1; 8 nucleotides agree with TRBD1. The read finishes 4 residues shy of the CDR3 end, and the germline J gene is used to complete it. CDR1 NSHNY and CDR2 SYGAGN come from the germline V gene. The CDR3 has 15 amino acids. V was clipped by 1 base and J by 0 bases; unmatched bases: 1.

This clone was seen more than once but under ten times. Germline and genes here are mouse. The CDR3 end is not reached by the read, which stops 4 residues before it; the germline J gene fills it in. The chain recombines TRBV1 with TRBJ2-4; 9 bases match TRBD1. The CDR3 extends over 16 amino acids. The germline V gene encodes CDR1 NSQYPW and CDR2 LRSPGD (reference sequence). J lost 1 base, V lost 1 base, and 3 bases had no gene match. The sequenced CDR3 bases are TGCACCTGCAGTGCAGCACAGGGGGCTGGTCAAAAC. As protein: CTCSAAQGAGQN. The whole CDR3 protein is CTCSAAQGAGQNTLYF.

Points on this clone: Gene names and germline match the mouse. The sequence runs out 4 residues before the end of the CDR3; the remainder is reconstructed from the germline J gene. This rearrangement joins TRBV1 to TRBJ2-5; D is perhaps TRBD2 (5 bases). V shed 4 bases and J shed 1 base, with 6 bases lying between them. Germline assignment: CDR1 NSQYPW and CDR2 LRSPGD (reference sequence). The CDR3 is 13 amino acids. The CDR3 here is CTCSGTYQDTQYF. Partial CDR3 DNA: TGCACCTGCAGTGGGACTTACCAAGAC. The whole variable domain, filled in from reference TRBV1 and TRBJ2-5, reads VTLLEQNPRWRLVPRGQAVNLRCILKNSQYPWMSWYQQDLQKQLQWLFTLRSPGDKEVKSLPGADYLATRVTDTELRLQVANMSQGRTLYCTCSGTYQDTQYFGPGTRLLVL.

Regarding this clone: Gene names follow the mouse nomenclature. Within the sample, other DNA sequences also encode this same CDR3. Here the CDR3 reads CASSPGNQNTLYF. The part of the CDR3 DNA that was read is TGTGCCAGCAGTCCAGGGAATCAAAAC. V is TRBV14 and J is TRBJ2-4; D may be TRBD1 (5 bases). The read terminates 4 residues before the CDR3 end, so the remaining end is supplied by the germline J gene. The CDR3 sequence is 13 residues long. Trimming left V 4 bases short and J 2 bases short, with 8 bases between. Germline CDR1 is SGHDT and CDR2 is FRDEAV.

Concerning this clone itself: The genes and germline here are from mouse. The CDR3 is cut off 4 residues early in the read; its end comes from the germline J gene. This chain uses TRBV5 with TRBJ2-3; D is possibly TRBD1 (5 bases). V was clipped by 4 bases and J by 0 bases, with 17 bases between them. Germline values: CDR1 LGHNA, CDR2 YNLKQL (reference sequence). The CDR3 sequence is 17 residues long. The covered CDR3 bases are TGTGCCAGCAGCCCCTACCATCAGGGAGGAAGTGCAGAA. Translated, it gives CASSPYHQGGSAE. The entire CDR3 reads CASSPYHQGGSAETLYF.

This clone appeared many times. The listed genes are named as in mouse. The DNA ends 4 residues before the CDR3 does, and the rest of the CDR3 is filled in from the germline J gene. The rearrangement links TRBV17 to TRBJ2-1; TRBD1 agrees at 7 bases. The length of the CDR3 is 11 residues. Germline V CDR1 and CDR2: MNHDT, YYDKIL. The covered CDR3 bases are TGTGCCCGGGACAGCTATGCT. Translation gives CARDSYA. The full-length CDR3 reads as CARDSYAEQFF.

This clone was detected a few times. These gene names are mouse names. The read terminates 4 residues before the CDR3 end, so the remaining end is supplied by the germline J gene. The chain carries TRBV13-3 and TRBJ2-1; D is undetermined. Trimming left V 2 bases short and J 0 bases short, with 9 bases between. The CDR3 runs 15 residues. The V gene's germline CDR1 is NNHDY and CDR2 SYVADS. CDR3 loop: CASSDPKNNYAEQFF. CDR3 DNA (partial): TGTGCCAGCAGTGACCCAAAAAATAACTATGCT.

This clone was recorded a few times. Genes and germline come from the mouse. The observed sequence ends 3 residues before the CDR3 terminus, with the missing tail filled in from the germline J gene. The chain joins TRBV19 to TRBJ1-6; D is ambiguous. TRBJ1-6 is an ORF, and what it does is uncertain. Germline CDR1 and CDR2: FNHDT and SITEND (reference sequence). This CDR3 spans 15 amino acids. V gave up 2 bases and J gave up 2 bases, with 8 bases separating them. The CDR3 DNA, read in part, is TGTGCCAGCAGTATTAGGTCACCCTATAATTCGCCC. Its translation: CASSIRSPYNSP. The CDR3 in its entirety is CASSIRSPYNSPLYF.

This clone was picked up a small number of times. Gene names refer to mouse genes. Sequencing ends 4 residues short of the CDR3 end; the germline J gene provides the rest. The chain combines TRBV1 with TRBJ2-7; TRBD1 aligns across 9 bases. With V trimmed by 4 bases and J by 3 bases, 1 base remained unmatched. This CDR3 spans 13 amino acids. Germline V lookup: CDR1 NSQYPW, CDR2 LRSPGD (reference sequence). The CDR3 is CTCSGDRDYEQYF. The DNA read from the CDR3 is TGCACCTGCAGTGGGGACAGGGACTAT.

This clone was seen more than once but under ten times. Gene labels here are mouse ones. Sequencing ends 4 residues short of the CDR3 end; the germline J gene provides the rest. The V call is TRBV3, the J call TRBJ2-5, with TRBD1 as a possible D gene (5 bases). Trimming left V 5 bases short and J 3 bases short, with 15 bases between. CDR1 and CDR2 (germline): SNHLY, FYNGKV (reference sequence). This CDR3 comprises 15 residues. This CDR3 reads CASSLDRTKQDTQYF. Incomplete CDR3 DNA: TGTGCCAGCAGCCTGGACCGGACAAAACAAGAC.

Remarks on this clone: Genes and germline come from the mouse. The read terminates 4 residues before the CDR3 end, so the remaining end is supplied by the germline J gene. The chain couples TRBV13-3 to TRBJ2-5; TRBD1 agrees at 7 bases. The CDR3 runs to 14 residues. Germline CDR1 reads NNHDY; CDR2 reads SYVADS. V lost 5 bases and J lost 2; bases outside the gene matches: 5. This CDR3 reads CASSQTGTQDTQYF. CDR3 bases read: TGTGCCAGCAGCCAGACAGGGACCCAAGAC.

As regards this clone: The gene names given are mouse names. Coverage ceases 4 residues before the CDR3 finishes, and the germline J gene fills in the end. Other DNA sequences from this sample encode an identical CDR3 as well. The chain has TRBV31 and TRBJ2-2, with a tentative D call TRBD2 (7 bases). CDR3 size: 13 residues. The V and J ends lost 0 bases and 6 bases respectively, with 8 bases between them. The germline CDR1 and CDR2 sequences are GKSSPN and SITVG. The CDR3 protein is CAWSLGGPGQLYF. The sequenced part of the CDR3 DNA is TGTGCCTGGAGTCTAGGGGGGCCCGGG.

This clone was counted between two and nine times. Gene names follow the mouse nomenclature. The CDR3 end lies 4 residues beyond the end of the read and is filled in from the germline J gene. The rearrangement links TRBV13-1 to TRBJ2-5; the match to TRBD2 covers 9 bases. J lost 3 bases, V lost 6 bases, and 8 bases had no gene match. Germline V gene lookup returns CDR1 NSHNY and CDR2 SYGAGN. The CDR3 covers 15 residues. The CDR3 sequence is CASIPPGLGQDTQYF. Partial CDR3 DNA: TGTGCCAGCATCCCTCCGGGACTGGGTCAAGAC.

This clone was found a few times. These gene names are mouse names. Coverage ceases 4 residues before the CDR3 finishes, and the germline J gene fills in the end. The chain is built from TRBV5 and TRBJ2-5; tentative D call: TRBD1 (5 bases). Germline V gene data show CDR1 as LGHNA and CDR2 as YNLKQL (reference sequence). The CDR3 has 14 residues. The CDR3 is CASSQARVEDTQYF. Incomplete CDR3 DNA: TGTGCCAGCAGCCAAGCCAGGGTGGAAGAC.

The table lists this clone with a few counts. Gene names refer to mouse genes. The read halts 4 residues ahead of the CDR3 end, with the missing end drawn from the germline J gene. The genes are TRBV5 and TRBJ2-2; the match to TRBD2 covers 12 bases. This CDR3 contains 18 residues. In germline, CDR1 is LGHNA, CDR2 YNLKQL (reference sequence). The V gene end was trimmed by 4 bases and the J gene end by 0 bases; junction bases not matched to a gene: 6. The DNA read from the CDR3 is TGTGCCAGCAGCCGTCAGACTGGGGGGGCCTCAAACACCGGG. Amino acid sequence: CASSRQTGGASNTG. The full CDR3 is CASSRQTGGASNTGQLYF.

A few counts support this clone. Mouse names are used for the genes. The CDR3 end is not reached by the read, which stops 4 residues before it; the germline J gene fills it in. The V gene is TRBV5, the J gene TRBJ2-3; D unclear. Germline lookup yields CDR1 LGHNA and CDR2 YNLKQL (reference sequence). The CDR3 is 14 residues long. Incomplete CDR3 DNA: TGTGCCAGCAGCCAAGATGCAGACTTAGAA. It yields the protein CASSQDADLE. The CDR3 as a whole reads CASSQDADLETLYF.

This clone turned up a few times. Any gene name here is a mouse gene name. The read is 4 residues too short to cover the CDR3 end, so that end is filled in from the germline J gene. The chain has TRBV5 and TRBJ2-1; TRBD2 matches 9 bases. Germline assignment: CDR1 LGHNA and CDR2 YNLKQL (reference sequence). The V segment lost 0 bases and the J segment 2 bases; nucleotides outside the gene matches: 8. The CDR3 spans 18 residues. The CDR3 region is CASSQDNVGGRHYAEQFF. CDR3 bases read: TGTGCCAGCAGCCAAGATAACGTGGGGGGGCGGCACTATGCT.

This clone has a handful of counts. Germline and genes: mouse. Read coverage stops 4 residues before the CDR3 terminus; the germline J gene supplies the remainder. The rearrangement joins TRBV19 to TRBJ2-1, with D perhaps TRBD2 (7 bases). This CDR3 region has 14 residues. Germline V CDR1 and CDR2: FNHDT, SITEND (reference sequence). The germline V and J ends were trimmed by 1 base and 6 bases, with 11 bases remaining between them. The CDR3 is CASSIRGGSAEQFF. The sequenced CDR3 bases are TGTGCCAGCAGTATAAGGGGGGGGAGTGCT.

This clone has a count of ten or more. The genes and germline here are from mouse. The CDR3 sequence: CASSGSRDSANTGQLYF. Partial CDR3 DNA: TGTGCCAGCAGTGGGTCCCGGGACAGTGCAAACACCGGG. The rearrangement joins TRBV13-1 to TRBJ2-2, with 7 bases aligning to TRBD1. The read gets to within 4 residues of the CDR3 end, and the germline J gene fills in the rest. This CDR3 is built from 17 residues. The V gene end was trimmed by 3 bases and the J gene end by 0 bases; junction bases not matched to a gene: 8. Germline CDR1 and CDR2: NSHNY and SYGAGN.

Points on this clone: Germline and genes here are mouse. The read is 4 residues too short to cover the CDR3 end, so that end is filled in from the germline J gene. The chain uses TRBV4 and TRBJ2-7, with 8 bases aligning to TRBD1. The CDR3 sequence is 13 residues long. CDR1 LGHDT and CDR2 YNNKQL come from the germline V gene (reference sequence). The sequenced CDR3 bases are TGTGCCAGCAGCGCGACAGGGGCTTAT. This codes for CASSATGAY. The entire CDR3 sequence reads CASSATGAYEQYF.

This clone was seen more than once but under ten times. Gene names follow the mouse nomenclature. The sequenced fragment ends 4 residues before the CDR3 boundary, so the rest is inferred from the germline J gene. The V call is TRBV1, the J call TRBJ1-2; D remains unclear. V lost 0 bases and J 0 bases, leaving 11 bases between the germline ends. Germline values: CDR1 NSQYPW, CDR2 LRSPGD (reference sequence). The CDR3 consists of 16 residues. Here the CDR3 reads CTCSADPAVPNSDYTF. The CDR3 DNA, read in part, is TGCACCTGCAGTGCAGATCCCGCAGTCCCAAACTCC.

In its sample, this clone was seen a few times. Each gene name is a mouse one. Sequencing ends 4 residues short of the CDR3 end; the germline J gene provides the rest. V usage is TRBV19 and J usage is TRBJ2-3; 8 bases align to TRBD2. After removal of 2 bases from V and 2 bases from J, the junction contained 4 bases not matched to a gene. Germline assignment: CDR1 FNHDT and CDR2 SITEND (reference sequence). This CDR3 contains 15 residues. CDR3 sequence reads: CASSIGGAPAETLYF. CDR3 DNA (partial): TGTGCCAGCAGTATCGGGGGGGCGCCTGCAGAA.